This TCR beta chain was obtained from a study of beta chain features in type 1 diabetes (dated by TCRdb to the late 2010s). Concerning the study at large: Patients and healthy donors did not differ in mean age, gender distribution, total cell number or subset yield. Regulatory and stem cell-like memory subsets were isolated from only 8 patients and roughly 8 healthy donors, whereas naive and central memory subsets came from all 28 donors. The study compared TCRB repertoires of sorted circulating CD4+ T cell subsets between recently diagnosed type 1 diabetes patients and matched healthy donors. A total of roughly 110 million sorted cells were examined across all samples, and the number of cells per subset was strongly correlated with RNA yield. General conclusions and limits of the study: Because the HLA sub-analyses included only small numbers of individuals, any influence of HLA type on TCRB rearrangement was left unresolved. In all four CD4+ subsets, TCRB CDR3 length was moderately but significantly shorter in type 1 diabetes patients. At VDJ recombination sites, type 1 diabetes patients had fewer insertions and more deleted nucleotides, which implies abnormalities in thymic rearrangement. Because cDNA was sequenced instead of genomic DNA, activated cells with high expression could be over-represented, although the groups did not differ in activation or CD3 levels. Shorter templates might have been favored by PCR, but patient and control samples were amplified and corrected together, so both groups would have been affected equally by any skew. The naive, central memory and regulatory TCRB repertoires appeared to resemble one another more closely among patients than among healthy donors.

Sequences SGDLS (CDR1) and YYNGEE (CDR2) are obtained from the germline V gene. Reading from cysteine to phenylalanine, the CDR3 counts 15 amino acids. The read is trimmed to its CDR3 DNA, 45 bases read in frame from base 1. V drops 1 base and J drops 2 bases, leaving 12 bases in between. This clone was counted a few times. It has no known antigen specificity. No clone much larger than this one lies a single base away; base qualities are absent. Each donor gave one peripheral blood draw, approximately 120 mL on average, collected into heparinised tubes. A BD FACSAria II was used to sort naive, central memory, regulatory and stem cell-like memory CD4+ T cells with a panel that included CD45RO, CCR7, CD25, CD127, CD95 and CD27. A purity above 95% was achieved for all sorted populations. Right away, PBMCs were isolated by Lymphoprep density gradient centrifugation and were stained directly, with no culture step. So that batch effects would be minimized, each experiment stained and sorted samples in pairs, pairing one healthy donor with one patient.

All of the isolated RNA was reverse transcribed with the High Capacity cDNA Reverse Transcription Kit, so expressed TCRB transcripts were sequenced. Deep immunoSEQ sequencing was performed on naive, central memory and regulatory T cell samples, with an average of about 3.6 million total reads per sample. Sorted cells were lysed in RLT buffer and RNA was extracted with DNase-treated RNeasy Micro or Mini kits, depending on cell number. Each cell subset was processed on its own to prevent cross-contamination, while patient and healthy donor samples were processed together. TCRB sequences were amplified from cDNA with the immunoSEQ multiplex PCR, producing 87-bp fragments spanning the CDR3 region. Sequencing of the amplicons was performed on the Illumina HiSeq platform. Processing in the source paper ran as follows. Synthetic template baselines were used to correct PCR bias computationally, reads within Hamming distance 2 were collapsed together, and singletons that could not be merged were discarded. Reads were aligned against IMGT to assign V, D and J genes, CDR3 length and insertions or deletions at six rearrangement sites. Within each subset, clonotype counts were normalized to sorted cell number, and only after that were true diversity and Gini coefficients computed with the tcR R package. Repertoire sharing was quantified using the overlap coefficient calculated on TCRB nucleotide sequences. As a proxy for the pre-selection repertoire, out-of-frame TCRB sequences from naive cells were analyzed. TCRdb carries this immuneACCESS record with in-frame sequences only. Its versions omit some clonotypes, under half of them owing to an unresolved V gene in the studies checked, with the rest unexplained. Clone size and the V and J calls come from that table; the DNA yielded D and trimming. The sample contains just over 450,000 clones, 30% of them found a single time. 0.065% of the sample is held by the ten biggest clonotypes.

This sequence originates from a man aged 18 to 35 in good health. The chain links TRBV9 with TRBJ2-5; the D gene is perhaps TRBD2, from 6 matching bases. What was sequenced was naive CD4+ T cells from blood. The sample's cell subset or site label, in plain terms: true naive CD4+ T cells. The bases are TGTGCCAGCAGCGTATCTACGGGAGTACAAGAGACCCAGTACTTC. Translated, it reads CASSVSTGVQETQYF.